One and the same sample provided the 5 T cell receptor beta chains below, sequenced in a study of cytomegalovirus exposure and HLA in healthy donors. This PCR relied on a set of 60 Vbeta primers and 13 Jbeta primers. The protocol was immunoSEQ multiplex PCR, while the TCRdb copy is restricted to in-frame clones and leaves out a portion. The sample shows 110,000 to 150,000 clones, around 73% of them seen only once. The specimen sequenced was PBMCs. The receptors here all came from a human donor in good health.

The chain joins TRBV7-9 to TRBJ1-2; D is possibly TRBD1 (6 bases). CDR1 and CDR2 from the germline V gene are SEHNR and FQNEAQ (reference sequence). The CDR3 is made up of 16 amino acids. Trimming cost V 5 bases and J 4 bases, with 20 bases left between them. This CDR3 is CASSTTRGGIIYGYTF. CDR3 nucleotide sequence: TGTGCCAGCAGCACAACCAGGGGAGGGATCATCTATGGCTACACCTTC.

The rearrangement uses TRBV10-3 and TRBJ1-1; 10 bases are a match to TRBD1. The CDR3 sequence is 14 residues long. The J segment lost 5 bases and the V segment lost 4 bases, leaving 4 bases of the junction unmatched. Germline V gene lookup returns CDR1 ENHRY and CDR2 SYGVKD. DNA for the CDR3: TGTGCCATCAGTGGGGACAGGGGCGCGACTGAAGCTTTCTTT. It specifies CAISGDRGATEAFF.

This chain links TRBV29-1 with TRBJ2-4; 9 bases are shared with TRBD1. The length of the CDR3 is 14 residues. The V gene end was trimmed by 6 bases and the J gene end by 5 bases; junction bases not matched to a gene: 8. Germline V lookup: CDR1 SQVTM, CDR2 ANQGSEA. The CDR3 sequence is CSVATGTGQNIQYF. Here the CDR3 DNA reads TGCAGCGTCGCGACCGGGACAGGGCAAAACATTCAGTACTTC.

Comments on this clone: Different DNA sequences within this sample yield the same CDR3. This rearrangement joins TRBV5-1 to TRBJ2-1; TRBD1 aligns across 7 bases. The ends lost 0 bases at V and 5 bases at J; junction bases unmatched: 2. Per germline, CDR1 SGHRS and CDR2 YFSETQ. The CDR3 sequence is 14 residues long. CDR3 coding DNA: TGCGCCAGCAGCTTGGGACAGGGCAACAATGAGCAGTTCTTC. It specifies CASSLGQGNNEQFF.

J is TRBJ2-3 and V is TRBV11-3; 8 bases are shared with TRBD2. The CDR3 extends over 14 amino acids. Germline V gives CDR1 SGHNT, CDR2 YENEEA. V shed 5 bases, J shed 4 bases, and the junction held 5 bases outside the gene matches. Here the CDR3 DNA reads TGTGCCAGCAGCCCTCGGGGGGGCGCAGATACGCAGTATTTT. It codes for CASSPRGGADTQYF.